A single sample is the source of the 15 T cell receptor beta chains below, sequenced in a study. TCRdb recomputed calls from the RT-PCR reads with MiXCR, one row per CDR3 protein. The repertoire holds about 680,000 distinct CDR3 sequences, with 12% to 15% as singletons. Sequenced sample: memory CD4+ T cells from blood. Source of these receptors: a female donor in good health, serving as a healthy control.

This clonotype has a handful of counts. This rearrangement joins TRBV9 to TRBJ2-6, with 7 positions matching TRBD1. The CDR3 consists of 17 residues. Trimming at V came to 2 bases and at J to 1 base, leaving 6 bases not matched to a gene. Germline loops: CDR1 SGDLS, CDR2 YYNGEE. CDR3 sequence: CASSVGTAPSGANVLTF. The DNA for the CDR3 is TGTGCCAGCAGCGTCGGGACAGCCCCTTCTGGGGCCAACGTCCTGACTTTC.

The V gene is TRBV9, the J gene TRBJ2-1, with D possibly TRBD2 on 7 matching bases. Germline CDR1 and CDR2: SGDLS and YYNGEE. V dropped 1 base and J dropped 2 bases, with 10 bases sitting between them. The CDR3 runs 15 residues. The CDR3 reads CASSVWGGPYNEQFF. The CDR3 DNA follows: TGTGCCAGCAGCGTATGGGGGGGGCCCTACAATGAGCAGTTCTTC.

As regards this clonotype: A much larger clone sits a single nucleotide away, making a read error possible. Here the CDR3 DNA reads TGTGCCAGCAGCTTAGCGGGGGATTCACCCCTCCACTTT. Amino acids: CASSLAGDSPLHF. This chain connects TRBV7-9 to TRBJ1-6, with D maybe TRBD1 (5 bases). This CDR3 contains 13 residues. The V and J ends lost 0 bases and 8 bases respectively, with 5 bases between them. Germline CDR1 reads SEHNR; CDR2 reads FQNEAQ (reference sequence).

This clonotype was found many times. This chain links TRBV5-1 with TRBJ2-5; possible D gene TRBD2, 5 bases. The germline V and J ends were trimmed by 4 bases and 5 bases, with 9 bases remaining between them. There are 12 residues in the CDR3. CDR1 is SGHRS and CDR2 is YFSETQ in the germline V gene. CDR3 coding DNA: TGCGCCAGCAGCCCCGAGCGGGAGACCCAGTACTTC. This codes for CASSPERETQYF.

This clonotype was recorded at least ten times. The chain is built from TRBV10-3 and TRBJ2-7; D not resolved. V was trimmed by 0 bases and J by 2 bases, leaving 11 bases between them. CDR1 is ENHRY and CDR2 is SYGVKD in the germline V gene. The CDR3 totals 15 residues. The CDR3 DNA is TGTGCCATCAGTGAGTCGAAACAGACGGCCTACGAGCAGTACTTC. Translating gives CAISESKQTAYEQYF.

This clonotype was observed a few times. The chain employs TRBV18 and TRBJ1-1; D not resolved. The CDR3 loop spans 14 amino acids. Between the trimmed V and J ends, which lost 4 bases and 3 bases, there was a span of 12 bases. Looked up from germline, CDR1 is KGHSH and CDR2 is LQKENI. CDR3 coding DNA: TGTGCCAGCTCACTGAACAAGGGTGACACTGAAGCTTTCTTT. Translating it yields CASSLNKGDTEAFF. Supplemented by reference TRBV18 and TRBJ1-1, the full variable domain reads NAGVMQNPRHLVRRRGQEARLRCSPMKGHSHVYWYRQLPEEGLKFMVYLQKENIIDESGMPKERFSAEFPKEGPSILRIQQVVRGDSAAYFCASSLNKGDTEAFFGQGTRLTVV.

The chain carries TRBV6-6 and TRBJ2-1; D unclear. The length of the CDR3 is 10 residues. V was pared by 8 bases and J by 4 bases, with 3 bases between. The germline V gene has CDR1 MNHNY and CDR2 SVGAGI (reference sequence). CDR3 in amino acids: CASRYNEQFF. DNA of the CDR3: TGTGCCAGCCGATACAATGAGCAGTTCTTC.

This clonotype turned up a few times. The CDR3 is CASSPRGWGGDTQYF. CDR3 nucleotides: TGTGCCAGCAGCCCAAGGGGGTGGGGAGGAGATACGCAGTATTTT. V gene TRBV7-2 combines with J gene TRBJ2-3; TRBD1 or TRBD2 may be the D gene (6 bases each). The germline CDR1 and CDR2 sequences are SGHTA and FQGNSA. This CDR3 has 15 residues. V was cut by 5 bases and J by 5 bases, with 17 bases left in between.

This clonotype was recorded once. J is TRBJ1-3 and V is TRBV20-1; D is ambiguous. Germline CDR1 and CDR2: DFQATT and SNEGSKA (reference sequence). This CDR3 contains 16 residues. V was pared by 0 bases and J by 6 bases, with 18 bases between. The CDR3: CSARDRKVGLKNTIYF. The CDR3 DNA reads TGCAGTGCTAGAGATCGTAAAGTGGGCCTAAAAAACACCATATATTTT.

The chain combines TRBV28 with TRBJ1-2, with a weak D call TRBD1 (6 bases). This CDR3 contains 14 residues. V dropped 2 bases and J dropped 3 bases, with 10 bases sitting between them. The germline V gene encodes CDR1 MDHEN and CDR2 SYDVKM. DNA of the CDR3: TGTGCCAGCAGTTTAGTCGGGGGCTACTATGGCTACACCTTC. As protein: CASSLVGGYYGYTF.

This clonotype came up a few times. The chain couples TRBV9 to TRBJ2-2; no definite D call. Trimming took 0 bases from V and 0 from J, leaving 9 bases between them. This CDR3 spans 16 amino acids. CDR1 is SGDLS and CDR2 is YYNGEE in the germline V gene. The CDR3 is CASSVGVQANTGELFF. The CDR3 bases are TGTGCCAGCAGCGTAGGGGTTCAAGCGAACACCGGGGAGCTGTTTTTT. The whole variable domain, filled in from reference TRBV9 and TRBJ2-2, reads DSGVTQTPKHLITATGQRVTLRCSPRSGDLSVYWYQQSLDQGLQFLIQYYNGEERAKGNILERFSAQQFPDLHSELNLSSLELGDSALYFCASSVGVQANTGELFFGEGSRLTVL.

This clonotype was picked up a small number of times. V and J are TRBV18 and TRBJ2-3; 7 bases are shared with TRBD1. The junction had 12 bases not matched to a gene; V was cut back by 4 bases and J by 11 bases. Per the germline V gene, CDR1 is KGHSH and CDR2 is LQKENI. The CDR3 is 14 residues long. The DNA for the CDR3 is TGTGCCAGCTCACATGGGACAGACCAAAAAAAGCAGTATTTT. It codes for CASSHGTDQKKQYF.

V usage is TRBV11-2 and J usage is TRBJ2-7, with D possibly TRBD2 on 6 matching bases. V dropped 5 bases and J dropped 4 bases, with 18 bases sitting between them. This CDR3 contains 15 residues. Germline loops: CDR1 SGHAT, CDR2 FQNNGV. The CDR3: CASSAWTNGGYEQYF. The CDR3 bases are TGTGCCAGCAGCGCGTGGACTAACGGGGGATACGAGCAGTACTTC.

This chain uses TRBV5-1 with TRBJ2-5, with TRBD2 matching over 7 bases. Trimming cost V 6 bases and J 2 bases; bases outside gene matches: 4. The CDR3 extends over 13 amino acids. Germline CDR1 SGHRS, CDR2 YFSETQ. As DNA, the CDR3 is TGCGCCAGCAACCCGGGACTACAAGAGACCCAGTACTTC. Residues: CASNPGLQETQYF.

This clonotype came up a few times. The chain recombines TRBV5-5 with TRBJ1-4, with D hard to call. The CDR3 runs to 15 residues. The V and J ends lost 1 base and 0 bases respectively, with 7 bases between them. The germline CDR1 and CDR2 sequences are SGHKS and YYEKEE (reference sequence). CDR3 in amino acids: CASSLSAPTNEKLFF. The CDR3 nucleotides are TGTGCCAGCAGCTTGTCAGCACCAACTAATGAAAAACTGTTTTTT.